Below, one T cell receptor (beta chain) is given with its context. This sample was included in a study of blood T cell repertoires in COVID-19. Overall study context: Sites across the United States, Italy and Spain contributed samples from acute and convalescent COVID-19. PBMCs, B-cell-depleted T cells, or T cells provided the cDNA or gDNA that made up the material.

CDR3 length equals 15 residues. The germline V gene encodes CDR1 MNHEY and CDR2 SVGAGI. The ends were cut back, 6 bases at V and 3 bases at J, with 15 bases in the middle. Original processing methods: Amplification with reference gene primers provided the estimates of nucleated cell counts. Clones were sequenced by immunoSEQ multiplex PCR, and TCRdb holds only the in-frame ones, with some missing. V and J calls plus clone size are reproduced from that table; the DNA served to infer D and trimming. The table lists approximately 30,000 clones, roughly nine tenths of them singletons. This receptor was identified in a woman older than 75 with active or convalescent COVID-19. The sequenced sample consisted of peripheral blood. The rearrangement uses TRBV6-5 and TRBJ1-3; D perhaps matches TRBD1 (6 bases). The CDR3: CASSSTGFIGNTIYF. The DNA for the CDR3 is TGTGCCAGCAGCAGTACAGGGTTTATTGGAAACACCATATATTTT.